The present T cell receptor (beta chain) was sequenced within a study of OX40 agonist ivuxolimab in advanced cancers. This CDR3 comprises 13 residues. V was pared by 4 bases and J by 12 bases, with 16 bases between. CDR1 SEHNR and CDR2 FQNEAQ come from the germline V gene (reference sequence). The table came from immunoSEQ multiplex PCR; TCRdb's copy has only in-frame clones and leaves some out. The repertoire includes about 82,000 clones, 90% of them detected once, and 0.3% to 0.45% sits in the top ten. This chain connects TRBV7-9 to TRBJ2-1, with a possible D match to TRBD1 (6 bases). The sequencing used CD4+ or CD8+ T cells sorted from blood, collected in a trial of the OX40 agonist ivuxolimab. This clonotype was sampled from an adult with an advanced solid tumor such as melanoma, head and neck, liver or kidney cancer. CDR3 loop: CASSSYRDTAQFF. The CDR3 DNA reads TGTGCCAGCAGCTCTTACCGGGACACCGCGCAGTTCTTC.